What follows are 9 T cell receptor beta chains derived from one specimen sequenced in a study of OX40 agonist ivuxolimab in advanced cancers. The data were produced by immunoSEQ multiplex PCR, yet TCRdb's version contains in-frame clones alone and is incomplete. The sample lists under 90,000 clones; about 93% were seen once. This material consisted of CD4+ or CD8+ T cells sorted from blood, taken in a trial of the OX40 agonist ivuxolimab. These receptors all come from an adult with an advanced solid tumor such as melanoma, head and neck, liver or kidney cancer.

This clone was picked up one time. J is TRBJ2-2 and V is TRBV6-1; tentative D call: TRBD1 (6 bases). CDR3 length equals 14 residues. V was cut by 8 bases and J by 3 bases, with 13 bases left in between. Germline V lookup: CDR1 MNHNS, CDR2 SASEGT. In nucleotides, the CDR3 is TGTGCCAGCGAGACAGGAACCTACACCGGGGAGCTGTTTTTT. Amino acids: CASETGTYTGELFF.

The chain uses TRBV7-8 and TRBJ2-3, with 11 bases aligning to TRBD2. The CDR3 contains 15 residues. Germline V CDR1 and CDR2: SGHVS, FQNEAQ. Unmatched junction bases numbered 3, after V lost 4 bases and J lost 3 bases. CDR3 sequence (DNA): TGTGCCAGCAGCTACTTAGCGGGGGGGACAGATACGCAGTATTTT. Protein: CASSYLAGGTDTQYF.

This chain joins TRBV5-1 and TRBJ2-1, with D uncertain. V lost 0 bases and J lost 0, with 7 bases in between. CDR1 is SGHRS and CDR2 is YFSETQ in the germline V gene. The CDR3 totals 15 residues. CDR3 loop: CASSLAGSSYNEQFF. The CDR3 DNA reads TGCGCCAGCAGCTTGGCCGGTAGCTCCTACAATGAGCAGTTCTTC.

The CDR3 protein is CASSRPGQGMSGELFF. The DNA for the CDR3 is TGTGCCAGCAGCCGTCCGGGACAGGGGATGTCCGGGGAGCTGTTTTTT. This chain links TRBV9 with TRBJ2-2; the match to TRBD1 covers 10 bases. Looked up from germline, CDR1 is SGDLS and CDR2 is YYNGEE. Trimming cost V 4 bases and J 6 bases; bases outside gene matches: 9. The CDR3 is 16 amino acids.

V and J are TRBV9 and TRBJ2-1, with 7 bases that match TRBD2. This CDR3 contains 17 residues. With 4 bases clipped from V and 5 bases from J, the junction kept 15 bases outside the gene matches. The germline gives CDR1 SGDLS, CDR2 YYNGEE. The CDR3 protein is CASSPPRASGLNNEQFF. The CDR3, as DNA: TGTGCCAGCAGCCCGCCGCGGGCTAGCGGTTTGAACAATGAGCAGTTCTTC.

The chain joins TRBV6-5 to TRBJ1-2; 7 bases align to TRBD1. The germline gives CDR1 MNHEY, CDR2 SVGAGI. V gave up 6 bases and J gave up 8 bases; unmatched junction bases: 9. The CDR3 has 13 residues. The CDR3, as DNA: TGTGCCAGCAGCCCCGGGGAGGACAGGGGCTACACCTTC. Encoded protein: CASSPGEDRGYTF.

The chain recombines TRBV5-1 with TRBJ2-1; 7 bases map to TRBD2. CDR3 size: 15 residues. Germline V gene lookup returns CDR1 SGHRS and CDR2 YFSETQ. With V trimmed by 5 bases and J by 5 bases, 10 bases remained unmatched. The DNA for the CDR3 is TGCGCCAGCAGTTCACAAGGTGGGAGGGACAATGAGCAGTTCTTC. Protein sequence: CASSSQGGRDNEQFF.

This clone was counted only a few times. This chain connects TRBV7-3 to TRBJ1-1; D remains unclear. This CDR3 has 13 residues. The germline V and J ends were trimmed by 6 bases and 2 bases, with 10 bases remaining between them. The V gene's germline CDR1 is SGHTA and CDR2 FQGTGA. The CDR3 sequence is CASSITLNTEAFF. The CDR3 DNA is TGTGCCAGCAGTATTACCTTAAACACTGAAGCTTTCTTT.

The chain employs TRBV11-2 and TRBJ1-4, with D possibly being TRBD1 (5 bases). The CDR3 runs to 16 residues. The V end was cut by 0 bases, the J end by 0 bases, with 8 bases between. Per the germline V gene, CDR1 is SGHAT and CDR2 is FQNNGV. Here the CDR3 reads CASSLDTGATNEKLFF. The CDR3 nucleotides are TGTGCCAGCAGCTTAGATACAGGCGCAACTAATGAAAAACTGTTTTTT.